This T cell receptor (beta chain) stems from a study of cytomegalovirus exposure and HLA in healthy donors. This CDR3 has 17 amino acids. Trimming removed 3 bases at V and 3 bases at J, with 18 bases between. Germline CDR1 reads SGHVS; CDR2 reads FNYEAQ. 60 Vbeta and 13 Jbeta primers were used in PCR. The repertoire was sequenced with immunoSEQ multiplex PCR; TCRdb's copy has only in-frame clones and lacks some. The data hold over 150,000 clones, with approximately 79% observed a single time. V usage is TRBV7-6 and J usage is TRBJ2-1, with D perhaps TRBD1 (5 bases). Sequencing was carried out using PBMCs. The origin of this receptor is a girl between 5 and 17 years old in good health and CMV-seropositive. The CDR3 DNA sequence: TGTGCCAGCAGCTTTATCCCACCTTCCGACAGCTACAATGAGCAGTTCTTC. As protein: CASSFIPPSDSYNEQFF.